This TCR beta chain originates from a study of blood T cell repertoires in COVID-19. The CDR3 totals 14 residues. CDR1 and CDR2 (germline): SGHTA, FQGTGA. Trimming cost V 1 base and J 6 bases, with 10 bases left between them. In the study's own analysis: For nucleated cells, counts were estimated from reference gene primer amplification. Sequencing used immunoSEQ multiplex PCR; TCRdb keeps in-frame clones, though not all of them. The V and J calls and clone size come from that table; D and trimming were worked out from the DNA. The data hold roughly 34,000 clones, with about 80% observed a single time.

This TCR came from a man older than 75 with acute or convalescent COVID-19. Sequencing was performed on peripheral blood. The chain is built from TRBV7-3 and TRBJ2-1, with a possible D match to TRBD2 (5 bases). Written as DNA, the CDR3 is TGTGCCAGCAGCTTAAGTAGCGCAGGCAATGAGCAGTTCTTC. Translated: CASSLSSAGNEQFF. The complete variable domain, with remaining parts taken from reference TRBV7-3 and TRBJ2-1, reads GAGVSQTPSNKVTEKGKYVELRCDPISGHTALYWYRQSLGQGPEFLIYFQGTGAADDSGLPNDRFFAVRPEGSVSTLKIQRTERGDSAVYLCASSLSSAGNEQFFGPGTRLTVL.